Following are 17 T cell receptor beta chains from one sample sequenced in a study of early T cells in non-severe SARS-CoV-2 infection. TCRdb passed the 5' RACE reads through MiXCR, listing each CDR3 protein once. This repertoire shows approximately 70,000 distinct CDR3 sequences, approximately 13% found once; its top ten account for less than 3.5%. The specimen comprised whole blood, sampled at baseline. Receptor source: an adult who was a healthcare worker with PCR-confirmed SARS-CoV-2 infection or an uninfected control (not recorded which).

This sequence joins TRBV25-1 and TRBJ1-3, with no clear D. The CDR3 has 12 residues. The germline V gene encodes CDR1 MGHDK and CDR2 SYGVNS. The V end lost 0 bases, the J end lost 3 bases, and 0 bases lay between the germline ends. The CDR3 protein is CASSEYGNTIYF. As DNA, the CDR3 is TGTGCCAGCAGTGAATATGGAAACACCATATATTTT.

This clonotype was detected a few times. V is TRBV6-1 and J is TRBJ2-1; D is possibly TRBD2 (6 bases). V dropped 3 bases and J dropped 0 bases, with 12 bases sitting between them. CDR3 size: 16 residues. The V gene's germline CDR1 is MNHNS and CDR2 SASEGT. The CDR3 reads CASSDWDSSSYNEQFF. As DNA, the CDR3 is TGTGCCAGCAGTGATTGGGACTCGAGCTCCTACAATGAGCAGTTCTTC.

A few counts support this clonotype. The V and J genes are TRBV19 and TRBJ1-5; a weak D match, TRBD1 (6 bases). Trimming took off 7 bases at V and 4 bases at J, with 11 bases between the two ends. Germline V gene data show CDR1 as LNHDA and CDR2 as SQIVND (reference sequence). This CDR3 region has 13 residues. CDR3 bases: TGTGCCAGTACCAGAGGGACAAATCAGCCCCAGCATTTT. Translation: CASTRGTNQPQHF.

The chain is built from TRBV29-1 and TRBJ1-5; 9 bases align to TRBD1. V trimming: 4 bases; J trimming: 6 bases; junction bases outside the gene matches: 22. This CDR3 has 19 amino acids. Germline CDR1 is SQVTM and CDR2 is ANQGSEA. The chain's CDR3 is CSVVEGPTGGEQWIQPQHF. For the CDR3, the DNA is TGCAGCGTTGTCGAGGGCCCCACAGGGGGCGAGCAGTGGATTCAGCCCCAGCATTTT.

This clonotype was seen more than once but under ten times. The genes are TRBV29-1 and TRBJ2-7; TRBD1 might be the D (5 bases). Germline V gene sequence: CDR1 SQVTM, CDR2 ANQGSEA. Trimming removed 1 base at V and 9 bases at J, with 25 bases between. The CDR3 sequence is 16 residues long. The CDR3 loop reads CSVEGSDREALGAQYF. In nucleotides, the CDR3 is TGCAGCGTTGAAGGATCCGACAGAGAAGCCCTAGGAGCGCAGTACTTC.

In this sample, this clonotype turned up many times. V and J are TRBV29-1 and TRBJ2-7, with 8 bases matching TRBD1. CDR3 length equals 16 residues. With 2 bases clipped from V and 3 bases from J, the junction kept 12 bases outside the gene matches. Germline CDR1 SQVTM, CDR2 ANQGSEA. CDR3 sequence reads: CSVEKGNFRGHYEQYF. DNA for the CDR3: TGCAGCGTTGAAAAGGGAAACTTCAGGGGGCACTACGAGCAGTACTTC.

This chain joins TRBV20-1 and TRBJ1-2, with 7 bases lining up with TRBD1. The germline V gene encodes CDR1 DFQATT and CDR2 SNEGSKA (reference sequence). This CDR3 is built from 12 residues. CDR3 sequence reads: CSQPDRASGYTF. In nucleotides, the CDR3 is TGCAGCCAGCCCGACAGGGCGAGTGGCTACACCTTC.

This chain joins TRBV2 and TRBJ1-2; 7 bases align to TRBD1. The CDR3 contains 16 residues. Germline CDR1 SNHLY, CDR2 FYNNEI. V dropped 8 bases and J dropped 0; count of bases not matched to a gene: 12. CDR3 amino acids: CASRSRTGPANYGYTF. In nucleotides, the CDR3 is TGTGCCAGCCGATCCCGGACAGGCCCCGCTAACTATGGCTACACCTTC.

The CDR3 sequence: CASNPAFREDTQYF. The CDR3, as DNA: TGTGCCAGCAACCCAGCTTTTCGGGAGGATACGCAGTATTTT. The chain combines TRBV7-2 with TRBJ2-3; D perhaps matches TRBD2 (6 bases). V lost 7 bases, J lost 6 bases, and 17 bases lay in between. The CDR3 is made up of 14 amino acids. The V gene's germline CDR1 is SGHTA and CDR2 FQGNSA.

This clonotype was seen only a few times. The chain combines TRBV25-1 with TRBJ1-1; no clear D gene. From germline, CDR1 is MGHDK and CDR2 SYGVNS. This CDR3 has 15 amino acids. Trimming took off 2 bases at V and 1 base at J, with 11 bases between the two ends. Here the CDR3 DNA reads TGTGCCAGCAGTGAAAATCGGGCTAAGAACACTGAAGCTTTCTTT. Protein sequence: CASSENRAKNTEAFF.

The chain employs TRBV5-1 and TRBJ2-5, with D maybe TRBD2 (6 bases). Trimming stripped 1 base from V and 2 bases from J, with 12 bases between. Germline-derived CDR1 and CDR2 are SGHRS and YFSETQ. CDR3 size: 15 residues. In nucleotides, the CDR3 is TGCGCCAGCAGCTTGAGATCTAGCGATCAAGAGACCCAGTACTTC. Its protein is CASSLRSSDQETQYF.

In regard to this clonotype: Since no conserved phenylalanine or tryptophan closes the CDR3, a read error is the likely cause. V and J are TRBV7-8 and TRBJ1-2, with D unresolved. Germline CDR1 SGHVS, CDR2 FQNEAQ. V lost 1 base and J 5 bases, leaving 14 bases between the germline ends. The CDR3 sequence is 15 residues long. DNA of the CDR3: TGTGCCAGCAGCTTAGGGTCCCACAGCTATTATGGCTACACCTCC. It yields the protein CASSLGSHSYYGYTS.

This rearrangement joins TRBV27 to TRBJ1-1; possible D gene TRBD1, 6 bases. CDR1 MNHEY and CDR2 SMNVEV come from the germline V gene (reference sequence). Trimming took off 5 bases at V and 6 bases at J, with 22 bases between the two ends. The CDR3 length is 16 residues. CDR3 amino acids: CASSRLLGARVSEAFF. In nucleotides, the CDR3 is TGTGCCAGCAGTCGCCTATTGGGGGCAAGGGTTTCTGAAGCTTTCTTT.

This clonotype was observed a handful of times. The chain is built from TRBV20-1 and TRBJ2-2; D remains unclear. The CDR3 covers 13 residues. Germline-derived CDR1 and CDR2 are DFQATT and SNEGSKA (reference sequence). Trimming shortened V by 7 bases and J by 3 bases, and 12 bases separated the two germline ends. For the CDR3, the DNA is TGCAGTGTGGCCCGCGACGACACCGGGGAGCTGTTTTTT. Translation gives CSVARDDTGELFF.

Only a few counts were recorded for this clonotype. The chain recombines TRBV18 with TRBJ2-2, with TRBD1 as a possible D gene (6 bases). The CDR3 is 14 residues long. The germline gives CDR1 KGHSH, CDR2 LQKENI. V lost 4 bases, J lost 3 bases, and 9 bases lay in between. The CDR3 coding sequence is TGTGCCAGCTCACTCGGACAGCACACCGGGGAGCTGTTTTTT. Translating gives CASSLGQHTGELFF. Full variable domain (outside the CDR3, taken from reference TRBV18 and TRBJ2-2): NAGVMQNPRHLVRRRGQEARLRCSPMKGHSHVYWYRQLPEEGLKFMVYLQKENIIDESGMPKERFSAEFPKEGPSILRIQQVVRGDSAAYFCASSLGQHTGELFFGEGSRLTVL.

This clonotype was observed a handful of times. The V call is TRBV7-2, the J call TRBJ2-3; D is undetermined. The germline V gene has CDR1 SGHTA and CDR2 FQGNSA. V was shortened by 4 bases and J by 5 bases, with 7 bases between the two germline ends. This CDR3 region has 12 residues. The CDR3 reads CASSSNIDTQYF. The CDR3 DNA sequence: TGTGCCAGCAGCTCGAATATAGATACGCAGTATTTT.

This clonotype has a count of ten or more. The chain couples TRBV4-2 to TRBJ1-2, with a weak D call TRBD1 (6 bases). Germline V gene lookup returns CDR1 LGHNA and CDR2 YNFKEQ. The CDR3 is made up of 15 amino acids. V was pared by 0 bases and J by 4 bases, with 12 bases between. CDR3 amino acids: CASSQDRQGPYGYTF. The CDR3 DNA sequence: TGTGCCAGCAGCCAAGATCGTCAGGGGCCCTATGGCTACACCTTC.